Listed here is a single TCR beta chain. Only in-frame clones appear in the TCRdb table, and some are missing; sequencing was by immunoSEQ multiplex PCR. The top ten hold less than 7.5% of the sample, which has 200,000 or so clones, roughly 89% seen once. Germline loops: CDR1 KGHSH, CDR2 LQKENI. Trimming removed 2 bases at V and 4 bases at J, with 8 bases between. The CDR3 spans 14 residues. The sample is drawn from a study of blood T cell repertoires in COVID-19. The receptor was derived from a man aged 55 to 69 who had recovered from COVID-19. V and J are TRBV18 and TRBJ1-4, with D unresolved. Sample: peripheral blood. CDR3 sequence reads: CASSPSLSNEKLFF. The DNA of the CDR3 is TGTGCCAGCTCACCATCATTGAGTAATGAAAAACTGTTTTTT.